A single sample gave rise to the 21 T cell receptor beta chains below, sequenced in a study of blood T cells in healthy people across ages. With a J-beta primer mix and a sample-barcoded 5' primer, a second PCR ran about 6 to 11 cycles. TCRdb called the 5' RACE reads again in MiXCR, with one record for every CDR3 protein. The data hold 650,000 to 800,000 distinct CDR3 sequences, with 44% observed a single time. Material for sequencing was blood. These receptors all stem from a man aged 55 to 70 in good health.

A single count supports this clonotype. The V gene is TRBV12-5, the J gene TRBJ2-4; maybe TRBD2 (5 bases). The better agreement between TRBJ2-7 and the DNA end casts doubt on the J call. CDR3 length: 13 amino acids. Germline CDR1 is LGHNT and CDR2 is FRNRAP. CDR3 DNA: TGTGCTAGTGGTTTGCCCGAGGGCTACGAGCAGTACTTC. This encodes CASGLPEGYEQYF.

This chain uses TRBV9 with TRBJ2-5; 8 nucleotides match TRBD1. Looked up from germline, CDR1 is SGDLS and CDR2 is YYNGEE. With 6 bases clipped from V and 5 bases from J, the junction kept 9 bases outside the gene matches. CDR3 length: 14 amino acids. Here the CDR3 DNA reads TGTGCCAGCAATAGGGGGACAGGCATGGAGACCCAGTACTTC. This gives the protein CASNRGTGMETQYF.

The V and J genes are TRBV4-2 and TRBJ2-2, with 10 bases fitting TRBD1. Germline V gene data show CDR1 as LGHNA and CDR2 as YNFKEQ. With 4 bases clipped from V and 7 bases from J, the junction kept 12 bases outside the gene matches. The CDR3 length is 17 residues. CDR3 nucleotide sequence: TGTGCCAGCAGCCCACTTAGGGGACAGGGGACCAACGGGGAGCTGTTTTTT. Its protein is CASSPLRGQGTNGELFF.

V and J are TRBV6-5 and TRBJ2-1, with 11 bases aligning to TRBD2. The V segment lost 7 bases and the J segment 5 bases; nucleotides outside the gene matches: 7. Germline V gene sequence: CDR1 MNHEY, CDR2 SVGAGI. This CDR3 is built from 15 residues. The CDR3, as DNA: TGTGCCAGCACTCCAGGGACTAGCGGAAACAATGAGCAGTTCTTC. Its protein product is CASTPGTSGNNEQFF.

The V gene is TRBV30, the J gene TRBJ1-5; TRBD1 agrees at 7 bases. V trimming: 4 bases; J trimming: 6 bases; junction bases outside the gene matches: 12. Germline values: CDR1 GTSNPN, CDR2 SVGIG (reference sequence). The CDR3 has 15 residues. Here the CDR3 DNA reads TGTGCCTGGACTCCGGACAGGTGGCAAGGTCAGCCCCAGCATTTT. Its translation: CAWTPDRWQGQPQHF.

Concerning this clonotype: At one boundary the junction diverges from the germline segment, which might be a read error. The chain is built from TRBV7-2 and TRBJ2-5, with 7 nucleotides matching TRBD1. CDR1 and CDR2 (germline): SGHTA, FQGNSA. The CDR3 has 14 amino acids. Here the CDR3 reads CAGSLGYRGETQYF. Here the CDR3 DNA reads TGTGCCGGCAGCTTAGGATACAGGGGAGAGACCCAGTACTTC.

This clonotype was found a few times. The J gene is TRBJ2-1, the V gene TRBV3-1, with D possibly matching TRBD2 (7 bases). V lost 2 bases and J 7 bases, leaving 12 bases between the germline ends. Germline assignment: CDR1 LGHDT and CDR2 YNNKEL (reference sequence). The CDR3 has 14 amino acids. The CDR3 sequence is CASSQTGGQNEQFF. CDR3 DNA sequence: TGTGCCAGCAGCCAAACGGGGGGCCAGAATGAGCAGTTCTTC.

The V and J genes are TRBV29-1 and TRBJ1-2; no reliable D call. Germline-derived CDR1 and CDR2 are SQVTM and ANQGSEA. V lost 1 base and J 7 bases, leaving 16 bases between the germline ends. The CDR3 is 14 residues long. CDR3 amino acids: CSVEVGRLSSGYTF. Written as DNA, the CDR3 is TGCAGCGTTGAAGTGGGCAGGCTCTCTTCTGGCTACACCTTC.

This clonotype has just one count. V is TRBV9 and J is TRBJ1-5; weak D call: TRBD1 (6 bases). The CDR3 is made up of 14 amino acids. The V and J ends lost 4 bases and 7 bases respectively, with 15 bases between them. CDR1 and CDR2 (germline): SGDLS, YYNGEE. The CDR3 region is CASSSRGGRQPQHF. The CDR3 nucleotides are TGTGCCAGCAGCTCACGAGGGGGAAGGCAGCCCCAGCATTTT.

The chain recombines TRBV6-5 with TRBJ1-4, with D possibly TRBD1 on 6 matching bases. Trimming pared 6 bases from V and 5 bases from J, leaving 16 bases between. The CDR3 runs to 15 residues. CDR1 MNHEY and CDR2 SVGAGI come from the germline V gene. In DNA form, the CDR3 reads TGTGCCAGCAGCTCGGGACACCCTAAAAATGAAAAACTGTTTTTT. Its translation: CASSSGHPKNEKLFF.

V and J are TRBV21-1 and TRBJ2-7. TRBV21-1 is labeled a pseudogene. This CDR3 has 14 amino acids. As DNA, the CDR3 is TGTGCCAGCAGCAAAGGAAAGAGCTCCTACGAGCAGTACTTC. Translation gives CASSKGKSSYEQYF.

The chain's CDR3 is CASSLSRGLAPIDTQYF. For the CDR3, the DNA is TGTGCCAGCAGTTTATCGAGGGGACTAGCCCCCATTGATACGCAGTATTTT. V gene TRBV27 combines with J gene TRBJ2-3, with 9 bases matching TRBD2. The V segment lost 0 bases and the J segment 6 bases; nucleotides outside the gene matches: 10. The CDR3 has 17 amino acids. CDR1 MNHEY and CDR2 SMNVEV come from the germline V gene (reference sequence).

This chain links TRBV5-6 with TRBJ2-1; 9 bases are a match to TRBD2. CDR3 size: 16 residues. Trimming at V came to 0 bases and at J to 7 bases, leaving 8 bases not matched to a gene. Germline values: CDR1 SGHDT, CDR2 YYEEEE. The CDR3 DNA follows: TGTGCCAGCAGCTTGGGGGGCGGGGGGGCCTGGAATGAGCAGTTCTTC. It encodes CASSLGGGGAWNEQFF.

This clonotype was seen more than once but under ten times. The chain employs TRBV15 and TRBJ2-3; D possibly corresponds to TRBD2 (5 bases). The CDR3 is 13 residues long. Trimming cost V 5 bases and J 4 bases, with 10 bases left between them. CDR1 and CDR2 (germline): LNHNV, YYDKDF (reference sequence). CDR3 bases: TGTGCCACCAGCGCCTCGAGGGCAGATACGCAGTATTTT. As protein: CATSASRADTQYF.

This clonotype has a handful of counts. The chain combines TRBV18 with TRBJ2-7; D may be TRBD1 (5 bases). Between the trimmed V and J ends, which lost 10 bases and 3 bases, there was a span of 16 bases. The CDR3 runs to 13 residues. Per germline, CDR1 KGHSH and CDR2 LQKENI. CDR3 nucleotide sequence: TGTGCCACCTCGGTTCAGGGTGGCTACGAGCAGTACTTC. Translated, it gives CATSVQGGYEQYF. Using reference TRBV18 and TRBJ2-7 for the parts outside the CDR3, the full variable domain is NAGVMQNPRHLVRRRGQEARLRCSPMKGHSHVYWYRQLPEEGLKFMVYLQKENIIDESGMPKERFSAEFPKEGPSILRIQQVVRGDSAAYFCATSVQGGYEQYFGPGTRLTVT.

This rearrangement joins TRBV20-1 to TRBJ2-5; TRBD1 aligns across 7 bases. V lost 5 bases to trimming and J lost 4 bases; unmatched junction nucleotides: 1. The CDR3 length is 11 residues. In germline, CDR1 is DFQATT, CDR2 SNEGSKA (reference sequence). The CDR3 DNA sequence: TGCAGTGCTCCAGGGGGAGAGACCCAGTACTTC. Its translation: CSAPGGETQYF.

This clonotype was seen only a few times. In DNA, the CDR3 is TGTGCCAGCAGTTACCAGGTTGGACAGGCAGAAGAGACCCAGTACTTC. Translated, it gives CASSYQVGQAEETQYF. V is TRBV6-2 or TRBV6-3 and J is TRBJ2-5, with 7 nucleotides matching TRBD1. Per germline, CDR1 MNHEY and CDR2 SVGEGT. J gave up 3 bases and V 2 bases, and 9 bases lay outside the gene matches. The length of the CDR3 is 16 residues.

In its sample, this clonotype was seen a few times. The V and J genes are TRBV6-1 and TRBJ1-2; possible D gene TRBD1, 6 bases. This CDR3 has 14 amino acids. Trimming shortened V by 4 bases and J by 7 bases, and 16 bases separated the two germline ends. CDR1 and CDR2 from the germline V gene are MNHNS and SASEGT. CDR3 nucleotide sequence: TGTGCCAGCAGTGGAGGGCCCGGGACACGTGGCTACACCTTC. Its translation: CASSGGPGTRGYTF.

The chain uses TRBV6-1 and TRBJ2-3; D is perhaps TRBD2 (6 bases). The length of the CDR3 is 15 residues. CDR1 MNHNS and CDR2 SASEGT come from the germline V gene. With 6 bases removed from V and 6 bases from J, the gap between germline ends came to 19 bases. The CDR3 region has the DNA TGTGCCAGCAGGCCTTCGGAGGGGCGGGTGGATACGCAGTATTTT. Encoded protein: CASRPSEGRVDTQYF.

This clonotype was picked up many times. The V call is TRBV11-2, the J call TRBJ2-2; 9 nucleotides line up with TRBD1. In germline, CDR1 is SGHAT, CDR2 FQNNGV. This CDR3 comprises 14 residues. Trimming at V came to 8 bases and at J to 4 bases, leaving 5 bases not matched to a gene. The CDR3 loop reads CASLQGAATGELFF. CDR3 DNA sequence: TGTGCCAGCCTACAGGGGGCGGCCACCGGGGAGCTGTTTTTT.

A few counts support this clonotype. V gene TRBV7-2 combines with J gene TRBJ2-3; 9 bases are a match to TRBD2. In germline, CDR1 is SGHTA, CDR2 FQGNSA. Trimming cost V 1 base and J 6 bases; bases outside gene matches: 5. CDR3 size: 15 residues. DNA for the CDR3: TGTGCCAGCAGCTTAGGCGGGGGGGTTAGGGATACGCAGTATTTT. Encoded protein: CASSLGGGVRDTQYF.